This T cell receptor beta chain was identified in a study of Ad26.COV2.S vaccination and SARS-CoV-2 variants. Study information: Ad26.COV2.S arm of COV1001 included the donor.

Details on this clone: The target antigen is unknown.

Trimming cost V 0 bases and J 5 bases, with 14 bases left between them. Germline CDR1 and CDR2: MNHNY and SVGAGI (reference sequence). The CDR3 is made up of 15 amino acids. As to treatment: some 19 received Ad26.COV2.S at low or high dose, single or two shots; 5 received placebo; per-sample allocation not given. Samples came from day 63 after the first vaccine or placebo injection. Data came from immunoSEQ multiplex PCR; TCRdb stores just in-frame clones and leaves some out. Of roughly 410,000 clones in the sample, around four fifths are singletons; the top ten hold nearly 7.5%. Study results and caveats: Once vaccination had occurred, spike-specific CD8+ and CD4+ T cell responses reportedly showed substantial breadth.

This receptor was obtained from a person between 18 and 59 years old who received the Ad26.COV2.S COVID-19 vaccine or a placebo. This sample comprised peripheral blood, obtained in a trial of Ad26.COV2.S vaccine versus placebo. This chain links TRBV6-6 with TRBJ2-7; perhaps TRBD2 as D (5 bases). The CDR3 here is CASSYSRPGLHEQYF. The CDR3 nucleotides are TGTGCCAGCAGTTACTCGCGCCCCGGACTCCACGAGCAGTACTTC.